Following are 30 T cell receptor beta chains from one sample sequenced in a study of T cell responses to AZD1222 COVID-19 vaccine. TCRdb's table, derived via immunoSEQ multiplex PCR, lists solely in-frame clones and lacks some. The data contain fewer than 90,000 clones, 87% of them singletons. This specimen consisted of peripheral blood, obtained on day 0 of AZD1222 vaccination. These receptors were collected from an adult in good health.

The rearrangement uses TRBV14 and TRBJ1-2; D possibly corresponds to TRBD1 (6 bases). This CDR3 region has 12 residues. Trimming stripped 5 bases from V and 8 bases from J, with 12 bases between. CDR1 and CDR2 from the germline V gene are SGHDN and FVKESK. This chain's CDR3 is CASSTTGIGYTF. CDR3 in DNA: TGTGCCAGCAGCACTACAGGGATCGGCTACACCTTC.

The rearrangement uses TRBV7-9 and TRBJ2-7; 8 nucleotides match TRBD1. Germline loops: CDR1 SEHNR, CDR2 FQNEAQ (reference sequence). The V gene end was trimmed by 5 bases and the J gene end by 5 bases; junction bases not matched to a gene: 5. This CDR3 has 13 residues. The CDR3 DNA reads TGTGCCAGCAGCAGGGACAGGTTCGACGAGCAGTACTTC. This translates into CASSRDRFDEQYF.

This chain uses TRBV27 with TRBJ1-4; no definite D call. V lost 2 bases and J 1 base, leaving 14 bases between the germline ends. The CDR3 length is 17 residues. Germline V gene data show CDR1 as MNHEY and CDR2 as SMNVEV (reference sequence). The CDR3 protein is CASSLMGPIGTNEKLFF. The CDR3 region has the DNA TGTGCCAGCAGTTTAATGGGTCCAATTGGAACTAATGAAAAACTGTTTTTT.

The rearrangement uses TRBV10-1 and TRBJ2-1; 8 nucleotides align to TRBD1. Germline V CDR1 and CDR2: WNHNN, SYGVQD (reference sequence). The CDR3 extends over 15 amino acids. V was clipped by 0 bases and J by 7 bases; unmatched bases: 5. CDR3 amino acids: CASSESGQGWNEQFF. CDR3 DNA: TGCGCCAGCAGTGAGTCAGGACAGGGTTGGAATGAGCAGTTCTTC.

This clone was seen a few times. V usage is TRBV5-1 and J usage is TRBJ2-3; TRBD1 aligns across 7 bases. Germline loops: CDR1 SGHRS, CDR2 YFSETQ. There are 14 residues in the CDR3. V gave up 3 bases and J gave up 8 bases; unmatched junction bases: 9. CDR3 nucleotides: TGCGCCAGCAGCTCGGGACAGAGTAGGGTTACGCAGTATTTT. Encoded protein: CASSSGQSRVTQYF.

The chain uses TRBV30 and TRBJ1-5, with D unclear. Looked up from germline, CDR1 is GTSNPN and CDR2 is SVGIG (reference sequence). Trimming cost V 2 bases and J 0 bases, with 5 bases left between them. CDR3 length: 13 residues. DNA for the CDR3: TGTGCCTGGAGTCCGGATAGCAATCAGCCCCAGCATTTT. Amino acid sequence: CAWSPDSNQPQHF. The whole variable domain, filled in from reference TRBV30 and TRBJ1-5, reads SQTIHQWPATLVQPVGSPLSLECTVEGTSNPNLYWYRQAAGRGLQLLFYSVGIGQISSEVPQNLSASRPQDRQFILSSKKLLLSDSGFYLCAWSPDSNQPQHFGDGTRLSIL.

V usage is TRBV7-2 and J usage is TRBJ2-3; a weak D match, TRBD2 (5 bases). Germline V gene lookup returns CDR1 SGHTA and CDR2 FQGNSA. The CDR3 is made up of 14 amino acids. V gave up 3 bases and J gave up 4 bases, with 11 bases separating them. CDR3 sequence: CASSLRGRADTQYF. DNA of the CDR3: TGTGCCAGCAGCTTGAGAGGGCGCGCAGATACGCAGTATTTT.

The chain combines TRBV28 with TRBJ1-6; unclear D gene. The length of the CDR3 is 12 residues. Trimming removed 6 bases at V and 14 bases at J, with 14 bases between. Germline CDR1 MDHEN, CDR2 SYDVKM. As DNA, the CDR3 is TGTGCCAGCAGCCCCTTACAAGCGGCCCTCCACTTT. This gives the protein CASSPLQAALHF.

The genes are TRBV23-1 and TRBJ2-7; D not certain. TRBV23-1 is given ORF status, its function remaining uncertain. Trimming left V 0 bases short and J 6 bases short, with 24 bases between. This CDR3 region has 18 residues. CDR3 residues: CASSQSSSPRSGSGEQYF. CDR3 in DNA: TGCGCCAGCAGTCAATCGAGTTCGCCTCGCTCCGGGTCCGGCGAGCAGTACTTC.

The J gene is TRBJ2-3, the V gene TRBV7-2; no definite D call. The germline CDR1 and CDR2 sequences are SGHTA and FQGNSA. This CDR3 has 16 residues. Trimming shortened V by 2 bases and J by 0 bases, and 12 bases separated the two germline ends. The CDR3 sequence: CASSLSPIISTDTQYF. The CDR3 DNA sequence: TGTGCCAGCAGCTTATCCCCTATTATAAGCACAGATACGCAGTATTTT. Full variable domain (remainder filled in from reference TRBV7-2 and TRBJ2-3): GAGVSQSPSNKVTEKGKDVELRCDPISGHTALYWYRQSLGQGLEFLIYFQGNSAPDKSGLPSDRFSAERTGGSVSTLTIQRTQQEDSAVYLCASSLSPIISTDTQYFGPGTRLTVL.

The chain employs TRBV19 and TRBJ1-3; no clear D gene. This CDR3 region has 13 residues. Germline assignment: CDR1 LNHDA and CDR2 SQIVND (reference sequence). Trimming took off 5 bases at V and 2 bases at J, with 7 bases between the two ends. The CDR3, as DNA: TGTGCCAGTAGTGCCCAAACTGGAAACACCATATATTTT. Encoded protein: CASSAQTGNTIYF.

With respect to this clone: At one end the junction does not follow the germline gene, possibly because of a read error. J is TRBJ1-2 and V is TRBV18; 9 bases are shared with TRBD1. The CDR3 runs to 11 residues. Germline loops: CDR1 KGHSH, CDR2 LQKENI. In nucleotides, the CDR3 is TGTGCCAGCTCACCGGGACAGGGAAGGTTCTTC. Protein product: CASSPGQGRFF.

V and J are TRBV5-1 and TRBJ1-4; D possibly corresponds to TRBD1 (5 bases). V lost 4 bases and J lost 8, with 15 bases in between. CDR1 SGHRS and CDR2 YFSETQ come from the germline V gene. This CDR3 contains 14 residues. The CDR3 bases are TGCGCCAGCAGCGTTGGGGGACGGGACGAAAAACTGTTTTTT. Translated, it gives CASSVGGRDEKLFF.

CDR3 amino acids: CSVESGANTF. In nucleotides, the CDR3 is TGCAGCGTTGAATCAGGGGCAAACACCTTC. J is TRBJ1-2 and V is TRBV29-1, with TRBD1 as a possible D gene (6 bases). The length of the CDR3 is 10 residues. Germline V gene lookup returns CDR1 SQVTM and CDR2 ANQGSEA. V was pared by 2 bases and J by 12 bases, with 10 bases between.

This chain joins TRBV4-2 and TRBJ1-6; the match to TRBD1 covers 7 bases. The ends lost 5 bases at V and 5 bases at J; junction bases unmatched: 6. CDR1 LGHNA and CDR2 YNFKEQ come from the germline V gene. The CDR3 totals 15 residues. CDR3 bases: TGTGCCAGCAGCGGCCGGGACAGCCATAATTCACCCCTCCACTTT. It specifies CASSGRDSHNSPLHF.

This clone was observed a few times. The V and J genes are TRBV7-3 and TRBJ1-1, with TRBD1 as a possible D gene (6 bases). The length of the CDR3 is 13 residues. Trimming cost V 0 bases and J 7 bases, with 9 bases left between them. The germline V gene has CDR1 SGHTA and CDR2 FQGTGA. DNA of the CDR3: TGTGCCAGCAGCTTAACGTTACAGGGTGAAGCTTTCTTT. Protein product: CASSLTLQGEAFF.

The J gene is TRBJ2-2, the V gene TRBV6-1; 10 bases are shared with TRBD2. In germline, CDR1 is MNHNS, CDR2 SASEGT. The CDR3 extends over 18 amino acids. J gave up 7 bases and V 2 bases, and 13 bases lay outside the gene matches. CDR3 residues: CASSELTGGLAKLGELFF. The DNA for the CDR3 is TGTGCCAGCAGTGAACTTACGGGGGGACTAGCGAAACTCGGGGAGCTGTTTTTT.

DNA for the CDR3: TGTGCTAGTGGTCCCCAGCGGGAGAGGGAGACCCAGTACTTC. It yields the protein CASGPQRERETQYF. The J gene is TRBJ2-5, the V gene TRBV12-5, with TRBD2 matching over 8 bases. The CDR3 has 14 residues. Trimming cost V 5 bases and J 5 bases; bases outside gene matches: 7. The germline V gene has CDR1 LGHNT and CDR2 FRNRAP.

There are a few counts of this clone. This chain connects TRBV7-2 to TRBJ2-3, with a tentative D call TRBD2 (5 bases). Per the germline V gene, CDR1 is SGHTA and CDR2 is FQGNSA. This CDR3 is 15 amino acids long. The ends were cut back, 5 bases at V and 0 bases at J, with 12 bases in the middle. The CDR3 loop is CASSPDPGSTDTQYF. The CDR3 coding sequence is TGTGCCAGCAGCCCCGACCCGGGAAGCACAGATACGCAGTATTTT.

The chain is built from TRBV30 and TRBJ2-5, with D perhaps TRBD1 (6 bases). CDR3 size: 19 residues. Germline V gene sequence: CDR1 GTSNPN, CDR2 SVGIG (reference sequence). The V end lost 4 bases, the J end lost 2 bases, and 29 bases lay between the germline ends. The CDR3 coding sequence is TGTGCCTGGATACCCCCCGTGGGCCTTAGGACAGACAAACAAGAGACCCAGTACTTC. It is translated as CAWIPPVGLRTDKQETQYF.

The rearrangement uses TRBV12-5 and TRBJ2-1, with D tentatively TRBD2 (5 bases). V gave up 1 base and J gave up 10 bases, with 8 bases separating them. This CDR3 contains 12 residues. Germline V gives CDR1 LGHNT, CDR2 FRNRAP. CDR3 in amino acids: CASGLEEGEQFF. The CDR3 DNA reads as TGTGCTAGTGGTTTGGAAGAGGGCGAGCAGTTCTTC.

The genes are TRBV11-3 and TRBJ2-7; D assignment may be TRBD1 or TRBD2 (5 bases each). Germline CDR1 and CDR2: SGHNT and YENEEA. The CDR3 totals 14 residues. V was shortened by 5 bases and J by 0 bases, with 11 bases between the two germline ends. The CDR3 spells CASSVGTISYEQYF. The CDR3 DNA reads TGTGCCAGCAGCGTCGGGACCATCTCCTACGAGCAGTACTTC. Looking up the rest from reference TRBV11-3 and TRBJ2-7 gives the full variable domain: EAGVVQSPRYKIIEKKQPVAFWCNPISGHNTLYWYLQNLGQGPELLIRYENEEAVDDSQLPKDRFSAERLKGVDSTLKIQPAELGDSAVYLCASSVGTISYEQYFGPGTRLTVT.

The chain is built from TRBV7-9 and TRBJ2-3; TRBD1 matches 8 bases. Germline V lookup: CDR1 SEHNR, CDR2 FQNEAQ (reference sequence). The ends lost 1 base at V and 5 bases at J; junction bases unmatched: 2. The CDR3 has 14 amino acids. The CDR3 nucleotides are TGTGCCAGCAGCTTAGTACAGGGGGAAGATACGCAGTATTTT. The encoded protein is CASSLVQGEDTQYF.

V is TRBV5-1 and J is TRBJ1-2; D unclear. CDR3 length equals 14 residues. V dropped 4 bases and J dropped 6 bases, with 16 bases sitting between them. Germline values: CDR1 SGHRS, CDR2 YFSETQ. CDR3 loop: CASSAPRDVDGYTF. In DNA form, the CDR3 reads TGCGCCAGCAGCGCCCCCCGGGATGTCGATGGCTACACCTTC.

The chain joins TRBV25-1 to TRBJ2-3; weak D call: TRBD2 (5 bases). This CDR3 comprises 13 residues. Per the germline V gene, CDR1 is MGHDK and CDR2 is SYGVNS. Trimming stripped 7 bases from V and 6 bases from J, with 14 bases between. The DNA for the CDR3 is TGTGCCAGCATTAAAGGAGGCGCCGATACGCAGTATTTT. It codes for CASIKGGADTQYF.

The V and J genes are TRBV6-5 and TRBJ2-7; the D gene is possibly TRBD2 (7 bases). Trimming took 0 bases from V and 7 from J, leaving 13 bases between them. The CDR3 has 14 amino acids. Per the germline V gene, CDR1 is MNHEY and CDR2 is SVGAGI. CDR3 amino acids: CASSYSRGGKEQYF. The DNA for the CDR3 is TGTGCCAGCAGTTACTCGAGGGGGGGTAAAGAGCAGTACTTC.

This chain joins TRBV6-5 and TRBJ2-3, with TRBD1 identical over 7 bases. Germline V CDR1 and CDR2: MNHEY, SVGAGI. This CDR3 has 14 residues. V dropped 4 bases and J dropped 1; count of bases not matched to a gene: 2. In DNA, the CDR3 is TGTGCCAGCAGTTCCGGGACAGGCACAGATACGCAGTATTTT. Amino acid sequence: CASSSGTGTDTQYF.

The chain joins TRBV6-5 to TRBJ2-7; the D is unclear. Trimming shortened V by 0 bases and J by 4 bases, and 13 bases separated the two germline ends. CDR3 length equals 15 residues. Germline V gives CDR1 MNHEY, CDR2 SVGAGI. CDR3 nucleotides: TGTGCCAGCAGTTACTCGTGGCAGGACGGATACGAGCAGTACTTC. Amino acid sequence: CASSYSWQDGYEQYF.

The gene calls are TRBV7-9 and TRBJ2-2; TRBD1 is a possible D gene (6 bases). The V gene lost 5 bases and the J gene lost 4 bases, with 17 bases spanning the gap. The CDR3 consists of 16 residues. Germline V gives CDR1 SEHNR, CDR2 FQNEAQ (reference sequence). The CDR3: CASSPFSTGSTGELFF. In DNA form, the CDR3 reads TGTGCCAGCAGCCCCTTTTCTACAGGGAGCACCGGGGAGCTGTTTTTT. The entire variable domain, with the rest obtained from reference TRBV7-9 and TRBJ2-2, is as follows: DTGVSQNPRHKITKRGQNVTFRCDPISEHNRLYWYRQTLGQGPEFLTYFQNEAQLEKSRLLSDRFSAERPKGSFSTLEIQRTEQGDSAMYLCASSPFSTGSTGELFFGEGSRLTVL.

This chain joins TRBV18 and TRBJ1-5; 8 bases line up with TRBD1. Germline V gives CDR1 KGHSH, CDR2 LQKENI. The CDR3 totals 16 residues. Trimming took 3 bases from V and 1 from J; bases not matched to a gene: 5. The CDR3 nucleotides are TGTGCCAGCTCACCTGTGGGACAGGCGAGCAATCAGCCCCAGCATTTT. It encodes CASSPVGQASNQPQHF.